These 7 T cell receptor beta chains originate from one sample sequenced in a study of shared clonotypes between healthy human individuals. Naive CD8 isolation took CD45RO-negative cells positively selected for CCR7 and excluded terminally differentiated effector memory CD45RA+ cells. Assay: immunoSEQ multiplex PCR; the TCRdb copy retains only in-frame clones and omits some. Of 550,000 to 750,000 clones in the sample, around 90% were seen once. The sample taken for sequencing was naive CD8+ T cells sorted from blood. The receptors shown here come from a man aged 25 to 40 in good health.

The V gene is TRBV19, the J gene TRBJ2-3, with D perhaps matching TRBD1 or TRBD2 (6 bases each). There are 16 residues in the CDR3. Trimming removed 8 bases at V and 0 bases at J, with 18 bases between. Germline values: CDR1 LNHDA, CDR2 SQIVND (reference sequence). CDR3 region: CASGQFERASTDTQYF. DNA of the CDR3: TGTGCCAGTGGACAGTTCGAGCGGGCCAGCACAGATACGCAGTATTTT.

This clone was picked up many times. The V call is TRBV27, the J call TRBJ2-1; 11 nucleotides match TRBD2. V gave up 9 bases and J gave up 5 bases; unmatched junction bases: 6. The CDR3 spans 14 residues. Per the germline V gene, CDR1 is MNHEY and CDR2 is SMNVEV (reference sequence). The CDR3: CASQTSGTNNEQFF. The CDR3 DNA is TGTGCCAGTCAGACTAGCGGGACCAACAATGAGCAGTTCTTC.

The V and J genes are TRBV21-1 and TRBJ2-2; the D segment call TRBD2 is taken from the table without a DNA check. TRBV21-1 is classified as a pseudogene. The CDR3 has 18 amino acids. In DNA form, the CDR3 reads TGTGCCAGCAGCGAAAGTCCAAGGTTAGTAGCGGGACCGGGGGAGCTGTTTTTT. Translating gives CASSESPRLVAGPGELFF.

The chain links TRBV27 to TRBJ1-1, with D maybe TRBD1 (5 bases). With 2 bases removed from V and 5 bases from J, the gap between germline ends came to 12 bases. The CDR3 consists of 14 residues. Germline-derived CDR1 and CDR2 are MNHEY and SMNVEV (reference sequence). The CDR3 reads CASSLAKGSTEAFF. CDR3 coding DNA: TGTGCCAGCAGTTTAGCAAAGGGGAGTACTGAAGCTTTCTTT.

The CDR3 sequence: CASSPYRGYEQYF. CDR3 in DNA: TGTGCCAGCAGCCCTTACAGGGGTTACGAGCAGTACTTC. The J gene is TRBJ2-7, the V gene TRBV4-2; 7 nucleotides agree with TRBD1. The CDR3 runs 13 residues. Trimming cost V 4 bases and J 4 bases; bases outside gene matches: 4. Germline values: CDR1 LGHNA, CDR2 YNFKEQ.

The chain recombines TRBV4-1 with TRBJ2-1, with 9 bases identical to TRBD1. The CDR3 totals 14 residues. V dropped 3 bases and J dropped 8; count of bases not matched to a gene: 5. Germline lookup yields CDR1 MGHRA and CDR2 YSYEKL. The CDR3 sequence is CASSQGTGIYEQFF. The CDR3 region has the DNA TGCGCCAGCAGCCAGGGGACAGGGATCTATGAGCAGTTCTTC.

This chain joins TRBV19 and TRBJ2-1, with 9 bases identical to TRBD2. The germline CDR1 and CDR2 sequences are LNHDA and SQIVND (reference sequence). The V gene end was trimmed by 5 bases and the J gene end by 9 bases; junction bases not matched to a gene: 8. The CDR3 is made up of 14 amino acids. CDR3 sequence (DNA): TGTGCCAGTAGTCTAGCGGGAAATCATGCTGAGCAGTTCTTC. This sequence encodes CASSLAGNHAEQFF.